This passage covers 17 T cell receptor beta chains from one sample sequenced in a study of CD8+ T cells in alopecia areata. Treatment meaning: oral pan-JAK inhibitor, 5-10 mg twice daily. Extracted from the samples, RNA was reverse transcribed into cDNA to serve as the sequencing template. Produced via immunoSEQ multiplex PCR; TCRdb's table is partial and in-frame only. This sample yields 95,000 to 100,000 clones, of which just under 60% are seen a single time; over 15% belongs to the top ten. This sample comprised CD8+ T cells sorted from blood, obtained at approximately week 56, from a patient treated with tofacitinib. The receptors originated from a human donor with alopecia areata.

The chain has TRBV7-6 and TRBJ2-1; 9 bases agree with TRBD1. This CDR3 region has 15 residues. With 0 bases clipped from V and 3 bases from J, the junction kept 0 bases outside the gene matches. From germline, CDR1 is SGHVS and CDR2 FNYEAQ. DNA of the CDR3: TGTGCCAGCAGCTTAGCGACAGGGGGCTACAATGAGCAGTTCTTC. Amino acid sequence: CASSLATGGYNEQFF.

The chain carries TRBV13 and TRBJ1-2, with a tentative D call TRBD1 (6 bases). CDR3 length equals 13 residues. Germline CDR1 is PRHDT and CDR2 is FYEKMQ (reference sequence). Trimming took 7 bases from V and 8 from J, leaving 17 bases between them. CDR3 coding DNA: TGTGCCAGCAACACCGATACAGGGTTGGGCTACACCTTC. It translates to CASNTDTGLGYTF.

This clone was picked up a small number of times. The rearrangement links TRBV2 to TRBJ1-2, with D uncertain. CDR1 and CDR2 from the germline V gene are SNHLY and FYNNEI. Trimming took off 10 bases at V and 4 bases at J, with 13 bases between the two ends. This CDR3 comprises 12 residues. In DNA form, the CDR3 reads TGTGCCACCCAGGTGGAAGGCTATGGCTACACCTTC. The encoded protein is CATQVEGYGYTF. Full variable domain (outside the CDR3, taken from reference TRBV2 and TRBJ1-2): EPEVTQTPSHQVTQMGQEVILRCVPISNHLYFYWYRQILGQKVEFLVSFYNNEISEKSEIFDDQFSVERPDGSNFTLKIRSTKLEDSAMYFCATQVEGYGYTFGSGTRLTVV.

The J gene is TRBJ2-7, the V gene TRBV4-2, with 11 nucleotides matching TRBD1. This CDR3 contains 15 residues. Trimming removed 1 base from V and 2 bases from J; junction bases left unmatched: 1. Germline assignment: CDR1 LGHNA and CDR2 YNFKEQ. DNA for the CDR3: TGTGCCAGCAGCCAAGTGGGACAGGGGGCCTACGAGCAGTACTTC. Protein sequence: CASSQVGQGAYEQYF.

This clone was observed a handful of times. The genes are TRBV4-1 and TRBJ1-2; 8 bases are shared with TRBD1. The CDR3 extends over 15 amino acids. Trimming removed 2 bases from V and 8 bases from J; junction bases left unmatched: 10. The V gene's germline CDR1 is MGHRA and CDR2 YSYEKL. CDR3 loop: CASSQNSGQGDGYTF. The CDR3 bases are TGCGCCAGCAGCCAAAATAGCGGACAGGGTGACGGCTACACCTTC.

This clone was recorded a few times. The genes are TRBV11-2 and TRBJ2-5; D unresolved. Between the trimmed V and J ends, which lost 3 bases and 0 bases, there was a span of 14 bases. Germline V lookup: CDR1 SGHAT, CDR2 FQNNGV. The CDR3 consists of 16 residues. The CDR3: CASSLSAGLHQETQYF. The CDR3 coding sequence is TGTGCCAGCAGCTTGTCGGCCGGGCTGCACCAAGAGACCCAGTACTTC.

A few counts support this clone. V usage is TRBV11-2 and J usage is TRBJ1-6; D possibly corresponds to TRBD1 (6 bases). The CDR3 is made up of 14 amino acids. CDR1 and CDR2 (germline): SGHAT, FQNNGV. V was cut by 1 base and J by 8 bases, with 9 bases left in between. The CDR3 region has the DNA TGTGCCAGCAGCTTAGCGGGGGCATATTCACCCCTCCACTTT. Protein sequence: CASSLAGAYSPLHF.

As DNA, the CDR3 is TGTGCCGGCACAGAAAGGCCACTGAACACTGAAGCTTTCTTT. Translating gives CAGTERPLNTEAFF. This chain joins TRBV2 and TRBJ1-1; D is undetermined. CDR1 SNHLY and CDR2 FYNNEI come from the germline V gene. CDR3 size: 14 residues. V shed 11 bases and J shed 0 bases, with 16 bases lying between them.

J is TRBJ1-1 and V is TRBV5-6; 8 bases are a match to TRBD1. CDR1 and CDR2 from the germline V gene are SGHDT and YYEEEE. This CDR3 has 15 amino acids. The J segment lost 1 base and the V segment lost 3 bases, leaving 5 bases of the junction unmatched. CDR3 region: CASSWGTGSNTEAFF. The DNA for the CDR3 is TGTGCCAGCAGCTGGGGGACAGGCTCGAACACTGAAGCTTTCTTT. Full variable domain (missing parts from reference TRBV5-6 and TRBJ1-1): DAGVTQSPTHLIKTRGQQVTLRCSPKSGHDTVSWYQQALGQGPQFIFQYYEEEERQRGNFPDRFSGHQFPNYSSELNVNALLLGDSALYLCASSWGTGSNTEAFFGQGTRLTVV.

CDR3 nucleotides: TGTGCCAGCATCTCCGAGGGCATCTACACCTTC. Translating it yields CASISEGIYTF. This rearrangement joins TRBV2 to TRBJ1-2; D gene ambiguous. The V gene's germline CDR1 is SNHLY and CDR2 FYNNEI. There are 11 residues in the CDR3. With 7 bases removed from V and 10 bases from J, the gap between germline ends came to 13 bases.

The J gene is TRBJ1-5, the V gene TRBV6-1, with D hard to call. This CDR3 has 15 residues. Trimming pared 0 bases from V and 8 bases from J, leaving 14 bases between. Looked up from germline, CDR1 is MNHNS and CDR2 is SASEGT. Written as DNA, the CDR3 is TGTGCCAGCAGTGAAGCGGCACGACCAGGCGAGCCCCAGCATTTT. The encoded protein is CASSEAARPGEPQHF.

The chain carries TRBV4-1 and TRBJ1-4; no firm D call. V lost 1 base and J 3 bases, leaving 12 bases between the germline ends. The CDR3 spans 16 residues. Germline lookup yields CDR1 MGHRA and CDR2 YSYEKL. The CDR3 sequence is CASSQVIQSANEKLFF. CDR3 nucleotide sequence: TGCGCCAGCAGCCAAGTCATCCAGTCAGCTAATGAAAAACTGTTTTTT.

The chain combines TRBV5-1 with TRBJ2-7; no clear D gene. The CDR3 runs to 12 residues. Trimming left V 4 bases short and J 7 bases short, with 12 bases between. Germline V lookup: CDR1 SGHRS, CDR2 YFSETQ. CDR3: CASSTDGSEQYF. CDR3 nucleotide sequence: TGCGCCAGCAGCACGGACGGATCAGAGCAGTACTTC.

The chain employs TRBV19 and TRBJ1-6; D uncertain. CDR3 length equals 14 residues. Per germline, CDR1 LNHDA and CDR2 SQIVND (reference sequence). V lost 7 bases, J lost 3 bases, and 10 bases lay in between. The CDR3 reads CASNSPLYNSPLHF. The CDR3 region has the DNA TGTGCCAGTAACAGCCCACTCTATAATTCACCCCTCCACTTT. Using reference TRBV19 and TRBJ1-6 for the parts outside the CDR3, the full variable domain is DGGITQSPKYLFRKEGQNVTLSCEQNLNHDAMYWYRQDPGQGLRLIYYSQIVNDFQKGDIAEGYSVSREKKESFPLTVTSAQKNPTAFYLCASNSPLYNSPLHFGNGTRLTVT.

The V and J genes are TRBV29-1 and TRBJ2-2, with 8 bases aligning to TRBD1. The germline V gene encodes CDR1 SQVTM and CDR2 ANQGSEA. V lost 6 bases and J lost 7; bases outside the gene matches: 4. The CDR3 length is 12 residues. In DNA, the CDR3 is TGCAGCGTGGACAGGGATCACGGGGAGCTGTTTTTT. Translation gives CSVDRDHGELFF.

This clone was detected only a few times. The chain joins TRBV6-9 to TRBJ1-2; D gene uncertain. V was clipped by 8 bases and J by 4 bases, with 17 bases between them. This CDR3 comprises 14 residues. CDR1 and CDR2 from the germline V gene are MNHGY and SVAAGI. The CDR3 sequence: CASVGGRTRYGYTF. For the CDR3, the DNA is TGTGCCAGCGTCGGTGGCCGTACCCGCTATGGCTACACCTTC.

The chain couples TRBV29-1 to TRBJ2-2, with no clear D. Between the trimmed V and J ends, which lost 7 bases and 0 bases, there was a span of 6 bases. Germline V gene data show CDR1 as SQVTM and CDR2 as ANQGSEA. The CDR3 has 12 amino acids. The CDR3 sequence: CSGRSNTGELFF. The DNA for the CDR3 is TGCAGCGGCAGGTCGAACACCGGGGAGCTGTTTTTT.